Following are 22 T cell receptor beta chains from one sample sequenced in a study of blood T cell repertoires in COVID-19. The table came from immunoSEQ multiplex PCR; TCRdb's copy has only in-frame clones and leaves some out. Seen here are around 220,000 clones, around 86% observed once, and the top ten hold roughly 10%. The sequenced material came from peripheral blood. Receptors originate from a woman in her fifties or sixties with COVID-19, enrolled during active disease.

This chain links TRBV21-1 with TRBJ2-2; no check of the table's D call, TRBD2, against the DNA was made. TRBV21-1 is a known pseudogene. CDR3 length: 13 amino acids. This CDR3 is CASSKRDTGELFF. CDR3 nucleotides: TGTGCCAGCAGCAAGCGGGACACCGGGGAGCTGTTTTTT.

J is TRBJ2-1 and V is TRBV9; TRBD1 aligns across 9 bases. The CDR3 extends over 15 amino acids. Germline V gene lookup returns CDR1 SGDLS and CDR2 YYNGEE. Trimming cost V 2 bases and J 10 bases; bases outside gene matches: 10. In DNA, the CDR3 is TGTGCCAGCAGCGTCGCCGGGACAGGGTCTTGGGAGCAGTTCTTC. Its protein is CASSVAGTGSWEQFF.

J is TRBJ2-7 and V is TRBV4-1, with a possible D match to TRBD2 (6 bases). The CDR3 extends over 17 amino acids. V was pared by 0 bases and J by 5 bases, with 20 bases between. Germline V gene sequence: CDR1 MGHRA, CDR2 YSYEKL. In DNA, the CDR3 is TGCGCCAGCAGCCAAGAGGGGGGACTGACCTGGGGGAACGAGCAGTACTTC. Encoded protein: CASSQEGGLTWGNEQYF.

The chain employs TRBV5-4 and TRBJ2-1; a weak D match, TRBD2 (5 bases). CDR3 length: 14 residues. V was shortened by 10 bases and J by 0 bases, with 14 bases between the two germline ends. The germline CDR1 and CDR2 sequences are SGHNT and YYREEE (reference sequence). The DNA for the CDR3 is TGTGCCCTCAGAGGACTTAGCTCCTACAATGAGCAGTTCTTC. It encodes CALRGLSSYNEQFF.

This chain joins TRBV5-1 and TRBJ2-7; D ambiguous. Trimming cost V 0 bases and J 0 bases, with 13 bases left between them. Per the germline V gene, CDR1 is SGHRS and CDR2 is YFSETQ. The CDR3 has 16 residues. CDR3 sequence reads: CASSLAEAVSSYEQYF. The CDR3 bases are TGCGCCAGCAGCTTGGCCGAGGCCGTTAGCTCCTACGAGCAGTACTTC.

The chain is built from TRBV5-1 and TRBJ2-2, with 9 bases lining up with TRBD2. There are 16 residues in the CDR3. Germline CDR1 is SGHRS and CDR2 is YFSETQ. After removal of 0 bases from V and 5 bases from J, the junction contained 5 bases not matched to a gene. CDR3 nucleotides: TGCGCCAGCAGCTTGGCCCCTAGCGGGGATACCGGGGAGCTGTTTTTT. It yields the protein CASSLAPSGDTGELFF.

The rearrangement uses TRBV11-2 and TRBJ2-4; TRBD2 matches 10 bases. CDR1 and CDR2 (germline): SGHAT, FQNNGV. Trimming cost V 6 bases and J 0 bases; bases outside gene matches: 14. This CDR3 is built from 19 residues. The CDR3 spells CASRALGSGGSLAKNIQYF. The CDR3 coding sequence is TGTGCCAGCAGGGCTTTAGGTAGCGGGGGGTCGCTAGCCAAAAACATTCAGTACTTC.

J is TRBJ1-2 and V is TRBV18; weak D call: TRBD1 (6 bases). V dropped 5 bases and J dropped 3 bases, with 13 bases sitting between them. This CDR3 comprises 14 residues. Per the germline V gene, CDR1 is KGHSH and CDR2 is LQKENI. CDR3: CASSSVQGDYGYTF. CDR3 in DNA: TGTGCCAGCTCATCTGTACAGGGAGACTATGGCTACACCTTC. Full variable domain (remainder filled in from reference TRBV18 and TRBJ1-2): NAGVMQNPRHLVRRRGQEARLRCSPMKGHSHVYWYRQLPEEGLKFMVYLQKENIIDESGMPKERFSAEFPKEGPSILRIQQVVRGDSAAYFCASSSVQGDYGYTFGSGTRLTVV.

The chain couples TRBV2 to TRBJ2-1, with 11 bases lining up with TRBD2. Trimming took 4 bases from V and 4 from J; bases not matched to a gene: 9. In germline, CDR1 is SNHLY, CDR2 FYNNEI. The CDR3 spans 17 residues. Here the CDR3 DNA reads TGTGCCAGCAGTGTCGGCGCTAGCGGGGGGAATTACAATGAGCAGTTCTTC. Translated, it gives CASSVGASGGNYNEQFF.

V gene TRBV7-2 combines with J gene TRBJ1-1; D remains ambiguous. The V gene lost 4 bases and the J gene lost 1 base, with 13 bases spanning the gap. Looked up from germline, CDR1 is SGHTA and CDR2 is FQGNSA. The CDR3 consists of 15 residues. The CDR3 reads CASSSTNTRNTEAFF. In DNA form, the CDR3 reads TGTGCCAGCAGCTCCACCAACACCAGGAACACTGAAGCTTTCTTT. Variable domain in full (rest from reference TRBV7-2 and TRBJ1-1): GAGVSQSPSNKVTEKGKDVELRCDPISGHTALYWYRQSLGQGLEFLIYFQGNSAPDKSGLPSDRFSAERTGGSVSTLTIQRTQQEDSAVYLCASSSTNTRNTEAFFGQGTRLTVV.

This clone was counted a single time. V and J are TRBV11-3 and TRBJ1-1; the D is unclear. The V and J ends lost 5 bases and 7 bases respectively, with 8 bases between them. Germline lookup yields CDR1 SGHNT and CDR2 YENEEA. The CDR3 totals 11 residues. This chain's CDR3 is CASSHVDEAFF. The DNA for the CDR3 is TGTGCCAGCAGCCACGTAGATGAAGCTTTCTTT.

The genes are TRBV5-1 and TRBJ2-7, with TRBD2 as a possible D gene (5 bases). V was cut by 1 base and J by 2 bases, with 10 bases left in between. CDR1 and CDR2 (germline): SGHRS, YFSETQ. The CDR3 extends over 14 amino acids. The CDR3 DNA reads TGCGCCAGCAGCTTGCGGGAAAGCGCCTACGAGCAGTACTTC. Translated, it gives CASSLRESAYEQYF.

The gene calls are TRBV5-6 and TRBJ2-7, with 7 bases lining up with TRBD2. Germline V lookup: CDR1 SGHDT, CDR2 YYEEEE. V dropped 3 bases and J dropped 5; count of bases not matched to a gene: 14. CDR3 size: 16 residues. The CDR3 region is CASSSPHGGGSDEQYF. The DNA of the CDR3 is TGTGCCAGCAGCTCCCCCCACGGCGGGGGAAGCGACGAGCAGTACTTC. Full variable domain (rest looked up from reference TRBV5-6 and TRBJ2-7): DAGVTQSPTHLIKTRGQQVTLRCSPKSGHDTVSWYQQALGQGPQFIFQYYEEEERQRGNFPDRFSGHQFPNYSSELNVNALLLGDSALYLCASSSPHGGGSDEQYFGPGTRLTVT.

The genes are TRBV5-8 and TRBJ2-7, with TRBD2 as a possible D gene (6 bases). CDR1 is SGHTS, CDR2 YDEGEE, per germline. V lost 2 bases and J 2 bases, leaving 11 bases between the germline ends. CDR3 length: 14 residues. CDR3 nucleotides: TGTGCCAGCAGCTTTGGGGGGAACCCCTACGAGCAGTACTTC. It is translated as CASSFGGNPYEQYF.

The rearrangement uses TRBV7-9 and TRBJ2-2, with TRBD2 as a possible D gene (5 bases). This CDR3 contains 14 residues. Germline V CDR1 and CDR2: SEHNR, FQNEAQ (reference sequence). V dropped 1 base and J dropped 4 bases, with 7 bases sitting between them. The CDR3 reads CASSLVGLTGELFF. The CDR3, as DNA: TGTGCCAGCAGCTTAGTCGGACTCACCGGGGAGCTGTTTTTT.

The CDR3 protein is CASSPDHGLAPSAQYF. The CDR3 nucleotides read TGTGCCAGCAGCCCGGACCATGGACTAGCCCCTAGCGCGCAGTATTTT. The rearrangement links TRBV3-1 (or the pseudogene TRBV3-2) to TRBJ2-3; 8 bases map to TRBD2. V shed 4 bases and J 10 bases; nucleotides not matched to a gene: 16. The length of the CDR3 is 16 residues. Germline V gene data show CDR1 as LGHDT and CDR2 as YNNKEL (reference sequence).

V and J are TRBV5-1 and TRBJ2-2; D gene unclear. The CDR3 length is 13 residues. V lost 6 bases to trimming and J lost 0 bases, with 6 bases between them. Germline-derived CDR1 and CDR2 are SGHRS and YFSETQ. CDR3 sequence reads: CASIESNTGELFF. CDR3 nucleotides: TGCGCCAGCATTGAGTCGAACACCGGGGAGCTGTTTTTT.

This chain links TRBV30 with TRBJ1-2, with D hard to call. CDR3 size: 13 residues. The germline V gene encodes CDR1 GTSNPN and CDR2 SVGIG (reference sequence). The germline V and J ends were trimmed by 7 bases and 4 bases, with 16 bases remaining between them. CDR3 sequence reads: CAYLRTLSYGYTF. CDR3 sequence (DNA): TGTGCCTATCTGCGGACTCTTTCCTATGGCTACACCTTC.

The chain employs TRBV4-1 and TRBJ2-2, with D maybe TRBD2 (6 bases). CDR1 MGHRA and CDR2 YSYEKL come from the germline V gene. V lost 1 base and J 4 bases, leaving 7 bases between the germline ends. The CDR3 consists of 14 residues. CDR3 residues: CASSQVGGTGELFF. The DNA of the CDR3 is TGCGCCAGCAGCCAAGTGGGGGGCACCGGGGAGCTGTTTTTT.

The CDR3 region is CASSLSRGEQFF. The CDR3, as DNA: TGTGCCAGCAGCTTGTCCAGAGGCGAGCAGTTCTTC. The chain couples TRBV5-6 to TRBJ2-1; D uncertain. The V end was cut by 1 base, the J end by 10 bases, with 9 bases between. Germline V CDR1 and CDR2: SGHDT, YYEEEE. The CDR3 is made up of 12 amino acids. The whole variable domain, filled in from reference TRBV5-6 and TRBJ2-1, reads DAGVTQSPTHLIKTRGQQVTLRCSPKSGHDTVSWYQQALGQGPQFIFQYYEEEERQRGNFPDRFSGHQFPNYSSELNVNALLLGDSALYLCASSLSRGEQFFGPGTRLTVL.

The CDR3 region is CASSASGQPYNEQFF. Written as DNA, the CDR3 is TGTGCCAGCAGCGCCTCGGGACAGCCCTACAATGAGCAGTTCTTC. J is TRBJ2-1 and V is TRBV7-2, with 7 bases identical to TRBD1. Germline values: CDR1 SGHTA, CDR2 FQGNSA. The CDR3 is made up of 15 amino acids. The V and J ends lost 5 bases and 2 bases, in that order; junction bases with no gene match: 6.

The chain recombines TRBV19 with TRBJ1-1; 7 nucleotides align to TRBD1. The germline V gene has CDR1 LNHDA and CDR2 SQIVND (reference sequence). With V trimmed by 6 bases and J by 5 bases, 3 bases remained unmatched. The CDR3 runs to 12 residues. CDR3 region: CASRAGGTEAFF. The CDR3 DNA is TGTGCCAGTAGGGCAGGGGGGACTGAAGCTTTCTTT.